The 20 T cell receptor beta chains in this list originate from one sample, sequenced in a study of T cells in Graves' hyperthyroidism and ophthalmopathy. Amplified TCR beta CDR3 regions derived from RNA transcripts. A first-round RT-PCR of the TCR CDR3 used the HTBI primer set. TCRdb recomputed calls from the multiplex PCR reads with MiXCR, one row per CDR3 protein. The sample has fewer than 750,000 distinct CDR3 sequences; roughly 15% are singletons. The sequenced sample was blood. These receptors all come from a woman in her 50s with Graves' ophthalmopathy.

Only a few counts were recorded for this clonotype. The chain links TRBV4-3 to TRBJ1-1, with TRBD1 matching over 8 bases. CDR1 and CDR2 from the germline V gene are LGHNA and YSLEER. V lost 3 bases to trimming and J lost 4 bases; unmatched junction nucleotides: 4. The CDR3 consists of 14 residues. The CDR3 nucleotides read TGCGCCAGCAGCCACGACAGGGGCGGCACTGAAGCTTTCTTT. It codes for CASSHDRGGTEAFF.

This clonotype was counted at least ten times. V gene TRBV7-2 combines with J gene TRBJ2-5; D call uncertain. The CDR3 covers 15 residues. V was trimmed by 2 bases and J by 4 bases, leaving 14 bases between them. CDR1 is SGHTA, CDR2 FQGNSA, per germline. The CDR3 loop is CASSLISQYRETQYF. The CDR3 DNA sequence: TGTGCCAGCAGCTTAATCTCTCAGTACCGAGAGACCCAGTACTTC.

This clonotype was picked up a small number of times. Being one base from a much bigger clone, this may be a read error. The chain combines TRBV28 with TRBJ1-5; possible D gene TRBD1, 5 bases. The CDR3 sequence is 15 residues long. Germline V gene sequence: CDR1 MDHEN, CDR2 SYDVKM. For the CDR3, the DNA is TGTGCCAGCAGTTTCTACAGGTCTCACAATCGGCCCCAGCATTTT. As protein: CASSFYRSHNRPQHF.

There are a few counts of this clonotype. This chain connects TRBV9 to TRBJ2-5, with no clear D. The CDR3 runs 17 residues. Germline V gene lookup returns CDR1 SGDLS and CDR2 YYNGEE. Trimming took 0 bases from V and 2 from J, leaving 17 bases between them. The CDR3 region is CASSVDPTGTIQETQYF. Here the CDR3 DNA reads TGTGCCAGCAGCGTAGACCCAACTGGAACTATACAAGAGACCCAGTACTTC.

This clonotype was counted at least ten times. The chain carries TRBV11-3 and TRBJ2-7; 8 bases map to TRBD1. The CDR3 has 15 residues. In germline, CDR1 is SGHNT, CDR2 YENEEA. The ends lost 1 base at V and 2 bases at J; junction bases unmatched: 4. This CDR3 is CASSLAKGQAYEQYF. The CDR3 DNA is TGTGCCAGCAGCTTAGCTAAGGGACAGGCCTACGAGCAGTACTTC.

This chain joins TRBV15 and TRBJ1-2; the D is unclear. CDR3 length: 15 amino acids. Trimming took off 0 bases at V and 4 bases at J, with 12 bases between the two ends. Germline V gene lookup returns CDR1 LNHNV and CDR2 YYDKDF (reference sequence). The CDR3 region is CATSRDRAASYGYTF. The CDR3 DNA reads TGTGCCACCAGCAGAGATAGGGCCGCCAGCTATGGCTACACCTTC.

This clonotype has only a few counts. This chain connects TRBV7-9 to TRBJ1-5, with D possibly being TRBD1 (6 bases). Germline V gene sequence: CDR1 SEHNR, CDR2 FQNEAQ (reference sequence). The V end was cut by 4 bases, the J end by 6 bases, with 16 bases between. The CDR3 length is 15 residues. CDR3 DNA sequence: TGTGCCAGCAGCTCTACGGGGAGGGGGGTTCAGCCCCAGCATTTT. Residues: CASSSTGRGVQPQHF.

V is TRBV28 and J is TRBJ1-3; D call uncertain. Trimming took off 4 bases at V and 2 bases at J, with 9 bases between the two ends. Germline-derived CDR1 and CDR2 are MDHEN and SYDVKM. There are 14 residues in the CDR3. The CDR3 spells CASSSPVTGNTIYF. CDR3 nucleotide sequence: TGTGCCAGCAGTTCCCCCGTAACTGGAAACACCATATATTTT.

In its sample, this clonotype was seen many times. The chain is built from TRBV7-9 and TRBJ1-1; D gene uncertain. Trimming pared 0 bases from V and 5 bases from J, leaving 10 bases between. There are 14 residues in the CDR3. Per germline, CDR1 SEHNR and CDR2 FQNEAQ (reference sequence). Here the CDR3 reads CASSLAGYGTEAFF. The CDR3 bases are TGTGCCAGCAGCTTAGCAGGGTACGGTACTGAAGCTTTCTTT.

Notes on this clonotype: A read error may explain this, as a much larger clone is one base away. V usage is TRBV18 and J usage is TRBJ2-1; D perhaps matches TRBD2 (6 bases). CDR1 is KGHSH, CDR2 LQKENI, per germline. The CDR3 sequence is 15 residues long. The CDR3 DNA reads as TGTGTCAGCCGAAAAGGCGGGATGGTTCTCAATGAGCAGTTCTTC. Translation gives CVSRKGGMVLNEQFF.

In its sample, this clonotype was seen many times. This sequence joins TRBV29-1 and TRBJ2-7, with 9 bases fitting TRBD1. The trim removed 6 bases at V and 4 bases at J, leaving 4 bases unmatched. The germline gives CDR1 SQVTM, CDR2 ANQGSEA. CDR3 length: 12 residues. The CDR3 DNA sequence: TGCAGCGTGCAACAGGGGGCGTACGAGCAGTACTTC. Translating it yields CSVQQGAYEQYF.

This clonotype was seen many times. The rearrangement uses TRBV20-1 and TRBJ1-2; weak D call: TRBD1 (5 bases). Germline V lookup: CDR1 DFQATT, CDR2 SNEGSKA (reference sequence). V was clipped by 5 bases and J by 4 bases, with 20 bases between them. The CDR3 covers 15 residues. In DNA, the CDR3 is TGCAGTGCTCGGGACGTCGATTCAGGCCTCTATGGCTACACCTTC. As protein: CSARDVDSGLYGYTF.

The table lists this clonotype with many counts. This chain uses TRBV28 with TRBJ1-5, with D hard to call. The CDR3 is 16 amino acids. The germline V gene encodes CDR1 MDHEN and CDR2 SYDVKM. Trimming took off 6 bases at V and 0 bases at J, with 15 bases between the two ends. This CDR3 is CASSYPGEPSNQPQHF. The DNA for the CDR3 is TGTGCCAGCAGCTATCCAGGAGAACCTAGCAATCAGCCCCAGCATTTT. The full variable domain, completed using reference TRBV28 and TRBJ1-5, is DVKVTQSSRYLVKRTGEKVFLECVQDMDHENMFWYRQDPGLGLRLIYFSYDVKMKEKGDIPEGYSVSREKKERFSLILESASTNQTSMYLCASSYPGEPSNQPQHFGDGTRLSIL.

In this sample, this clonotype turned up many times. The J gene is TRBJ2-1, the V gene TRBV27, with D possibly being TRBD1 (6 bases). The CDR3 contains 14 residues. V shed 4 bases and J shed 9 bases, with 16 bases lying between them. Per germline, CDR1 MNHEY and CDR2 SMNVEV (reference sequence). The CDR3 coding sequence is TGTGCCAGCAGTTCAGTCCAGGGGTACGGTGAGCAGTTCTTC. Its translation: CASSSVQGYGEQFF.

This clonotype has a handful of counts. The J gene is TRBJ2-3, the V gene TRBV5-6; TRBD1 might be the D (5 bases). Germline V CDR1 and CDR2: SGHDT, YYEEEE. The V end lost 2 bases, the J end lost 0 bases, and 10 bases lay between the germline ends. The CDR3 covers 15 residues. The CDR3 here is CASSLLGVSTDTQYF. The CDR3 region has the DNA TGTGCCAGCAGCTTATTAGGGGTTAGCACAGATACGCAGTATTTT. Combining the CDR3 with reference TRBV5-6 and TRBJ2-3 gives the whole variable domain DAGVTQSPTHLIKTRGQQVTLRCSPKSGHDTVSWYQQALGQGPQFIFQYYEEEERQRGNFPDRFSGHQFPNYSSELNVNALLLGDSALYLCASSLLGVSTDTQYFGPGTRLTVL.

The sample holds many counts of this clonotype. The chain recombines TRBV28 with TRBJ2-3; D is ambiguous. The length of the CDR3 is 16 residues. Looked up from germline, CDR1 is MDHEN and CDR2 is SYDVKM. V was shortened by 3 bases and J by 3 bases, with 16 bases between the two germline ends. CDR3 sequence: CASSFARIALTDTQYF. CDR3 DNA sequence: TGTGCCAGCAGTTTCGCCAGGATAGCCCTGACAGATACGCAGTATTTT.

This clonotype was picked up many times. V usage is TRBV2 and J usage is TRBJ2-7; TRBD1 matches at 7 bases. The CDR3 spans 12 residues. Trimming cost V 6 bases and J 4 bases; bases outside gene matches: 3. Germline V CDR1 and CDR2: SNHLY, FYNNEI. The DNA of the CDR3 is TGTGCCAGCAGAGGGACAGTTTACGAGCAGTACTTC. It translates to CASRGTVYEQYF. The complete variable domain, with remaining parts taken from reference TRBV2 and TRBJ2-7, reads EPEVTQTPSHQVTQMGQEVILRCVPISNHLYFYWYRQILGQKVEFLVSFYNNEISEKSEIFDDQFSVERPDGSNFTLKIRSTKLEDSAMYFCASRGTVYEQYFGPGTRLTVT.

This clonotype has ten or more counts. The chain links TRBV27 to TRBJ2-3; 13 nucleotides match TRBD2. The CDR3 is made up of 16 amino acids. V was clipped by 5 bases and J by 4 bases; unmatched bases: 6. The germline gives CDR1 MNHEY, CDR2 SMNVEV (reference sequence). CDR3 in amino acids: CASSHTSGRAADTQYF. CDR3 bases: TGTGCCAGCAGTCATACTAGCGGGAGGGCCGCAGATACGCAGTATTTT.

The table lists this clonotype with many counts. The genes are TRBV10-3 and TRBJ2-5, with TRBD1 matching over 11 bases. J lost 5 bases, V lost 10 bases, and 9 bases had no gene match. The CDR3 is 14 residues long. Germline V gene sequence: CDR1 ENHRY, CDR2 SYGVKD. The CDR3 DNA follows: TGTGCCACGGACCGGACAGGGGGCAGTGAGACCCAGTACTTC. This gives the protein CATDRTGGSETQYF.

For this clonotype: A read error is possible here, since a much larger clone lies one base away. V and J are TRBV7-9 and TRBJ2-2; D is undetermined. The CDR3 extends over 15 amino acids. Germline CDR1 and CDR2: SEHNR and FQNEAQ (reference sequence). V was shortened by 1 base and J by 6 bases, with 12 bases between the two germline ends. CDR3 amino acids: CASSLVLEAPGELFF. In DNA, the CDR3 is TGTGCCAGCAGCTTAGTTTTGGAAGCCCCCGGGGAGCTGTTTTTT.